The present T cell receptor (beta chain) was sequenced within a study of molecular identifiers for immune sequencing clone quantification. Every naive CD8 library was made from between roughly 18,000 and 1,000,000 sorted cells with 10%, 30% or 50% RNA. V lost 1 base and J lost 4, with 17 bases in between. This CDR3 has 16 amino acids. Germline CDR1 reads LGHNA; CDR2 reads YNFKEQ. TCRdb reanalysed the PCR reads using MiXCR and keeps one entry per CDR3 protein. The table records about 510,000 distinct CDR3 sequences, roughly 26% of them present only once. This clonotype was found a few times. The TCR was taken from a human donor in good health. Some libraries in this study had Jurkat cell RNA spiked in. Specimen: naive CD8+ T cells from blood, with Jurkat cell RNA spiked in. Subset of the sample: FACS-sorted CD8+CD4-CCR7+CD45RA+ naive T cells. This chain joins TRBV4-2 and TRBJ2-7, with D perhaps matching TRBD2 (5 bases). The CDR3 sequence: CASSQAKMPPGYEQYF. The CDR3, as DNA: TGTGCCAGCAGCCAAGCCAAAATGCCTCCGGGGTACGAGCAGTACTTC.